The 5 T cell receptor beta chains below all came from one sample that was sequenced in a study of T cells in Graves' hyperthyroidism and ophthalmopathy. Amplified TCR beta CDR3 regions derived from RNA transcripts. HTBI primers were employed in a first-round RT-PCR of the TCR CDR3. One entry per CDR3 protein, called by TCRdb with MiXCR from the multiplex PCR reads. This table holds 300,000 to 350,000 distinct CDR3 sequences, roughly 14% found once. Sequenced material: blood. These receptors all stem from a woman aged 25-40 years with Graves' hyperthyroidism.

With regard to this clonotype: This may come from a read error, since a much larger clone is one base off. V gene TRBV7-2 combines with J gene TRBJ1-2; D not resolved. Germline loops: CDR1 SGHTA, CDR2 FQGNSA. CDR3 length: 11 amino acids. CDR3 protein: CASSPSYGYAF. The CDR3 bases are TGTGCCAGCAGCCCCTCGTATGGCTACGCCTTC.

V is TRBV5-6 and J is TRBJ2-5; 14 bases agree with TRBD2. Germline CDR1 is SGHDT and CDR2 is YYEEEE. There are 17 residues in the CDR3. Unmatched junction bases numbered 8, after V lost 2 bases and J lost 5 bases. CDR3 DNA sequence: TGTGCCAGCAGCTTTGCTCCCGGGACTAGCGGGAGTGAGACCCAGTACTTC. Its protein is CASSFAPGTSGSETQYF.

This clonotype was recorded once. The chain has TRBV9 and TRBJ2-2; weak D call: TRBD1 (5 bases). Germline V CDR1 and CDR2: SGDLS, YYNGEE. The V and J ends lost 3 bases and 6 bases respectively, with 12 bases between them. The CDR3 has 14 amino acids. The CDR3 sequence: CASSADSYSGELFF. The CDR3 DNA reads TGTGCCAGCAGCGCTGACAGTTACTCCGGGGAGCTGTTTTTT.

This clonotype showed up many times. V is TRBV7-2 and J is TRBJ1-1; a weak D match, TRBD1 (5 bases). The CDR3 covers 15 residues. V dropped 1 base and J dropped 1 base, with 10 bases sitting between them. Germline CDR1 SGHTA, CDR2 FQGNSA. CDR3 sequence: CASSLGGRRNTEAFF. The CDR3 DNA is TGTGCCAGCAGCTTAGGGGGACGGAGGAACACTGAAGCTTTCTTT.

This clonotype was detected ten times or more. The chain uses TRBV7-9 and TRBJ2-1, with 10 bases that match TRBD2. The CDR3 has 16 residues. Germline V lookup: CDR1 SEHNR, CDR2 FQNEAQ (reference sequence). The J segment lost 7 bases and the V segment lost 5 bases, leaving 11 bases of the junction unmatched. In DNA, the CDR3 is TGTGCCAGCAGCCGGAGTAATGGACTAGCGGATAATGAGCAGTTCTTC. Translated: CASSRSNGLADNEQFF.